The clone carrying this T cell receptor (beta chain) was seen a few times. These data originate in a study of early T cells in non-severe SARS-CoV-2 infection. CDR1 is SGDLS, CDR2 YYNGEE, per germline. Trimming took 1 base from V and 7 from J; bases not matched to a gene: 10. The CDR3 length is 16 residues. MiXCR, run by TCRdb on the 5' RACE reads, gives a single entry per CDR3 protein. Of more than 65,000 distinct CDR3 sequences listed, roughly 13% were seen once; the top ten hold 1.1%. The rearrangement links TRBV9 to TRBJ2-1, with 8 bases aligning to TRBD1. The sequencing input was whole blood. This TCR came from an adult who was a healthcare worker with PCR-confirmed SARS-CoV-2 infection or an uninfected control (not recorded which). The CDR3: CASSVYGGQGKNEQFF. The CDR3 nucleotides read TGTGCCAGCAGCGTATACGGCGGACAGGGTAAGAATGAGCAGTTCTTC. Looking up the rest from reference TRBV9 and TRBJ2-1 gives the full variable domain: DSGVTQTPKHLITATGQRVTLRCSPRSGDLSVYWYQQSLDQGLQFLIQYYNGEERAKGNILERFSAQQFPDLHSELNLSSLELGDSALYFCASSVYGGQGKNEQFFGPGTRLTVL.